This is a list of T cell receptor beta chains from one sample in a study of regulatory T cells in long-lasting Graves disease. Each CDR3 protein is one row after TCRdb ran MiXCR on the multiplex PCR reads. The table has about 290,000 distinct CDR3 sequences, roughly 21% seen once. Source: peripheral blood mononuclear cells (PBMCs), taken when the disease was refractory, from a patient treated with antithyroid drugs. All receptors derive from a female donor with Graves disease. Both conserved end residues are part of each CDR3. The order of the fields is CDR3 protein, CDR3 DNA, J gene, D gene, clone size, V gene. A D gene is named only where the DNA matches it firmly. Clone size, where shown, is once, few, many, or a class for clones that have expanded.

cdr3_aa: CSVVGGMAYEQYF; cdr3_nt: TGCAGCGTTGTGGGGGGGATGGCTTACGAGCAGTACTTC; j_call: TRBJ2-7; d_call: TRBD2; clone_size: .; v_call: TRBV29-1
cdr3_aa: CASSLKGQADEKLFF; cdr3_nt: TGTGCTAGCAGCTTAAAGGGACAGGCGGATGAAAAACTGTTTTTT; j_call: TRBJ1-4; d_call: TRBD1; clone_size: many; v_call: TRBV7-7
cdr3_aa: CASSAPDRVSGYTF; cdr3_nt: TGTGCCAGTAGTGCACCGGACAGGGTTAGTGGCTACACCTTC; j_call: TRBJ1-2; d_call: TRBD1; clone_size: .; v_call: TRBV19
cdr3_aa: CASSLRREQETQYF; cdr3_nt: TGTGCCAGCAGCTTAAGACGGGAACAAGAGACCCAGTACTTC; j_call: TRBJ2-5; d_call: .; clone_size: many; v_call: TRBV7-8
cdr3_aa: CASSLQGRTEAFF; cdr3_nt: TGTGCCAGCAGTCTTCAGGGGCGAACTGAAGCTTTCTTT; j_call: TRBJ1-1; d_call: .; clone_size: many; v_call: TRBV6-1
cdr3_aa: CAWNRPVNTEAFF; cdr3_nt: TGTGCCTGGAATCGTCCAGTGAACACTGAAGCTTTCTTT; j_call: TRBJ1-1; d_call: .; clone_size: many; v_call: TRBV30
cdr3_aa: CASSSLARETQYF; cdr3_nt: TGTGCCAGCAGTTCCCTAGCGAGAGAGACCCAGTACTTC; j_call: TRBJ2-5; d_call: .; clone_size: many; v_call: TRBV12-3/TRBV12-4
cdr3_aa: CASSSGTLIQETQYF; cdr3_nt: TGTGCCAGCAGCTCCGGGACTTTAATACAAGAGACCCAGTACTTC; j_call: TRBJ2-5; d_call: .; clone_size: .; v_call: TRBV7-2
cdr3_aa: CATSTGGDLDTEAFF; cdr3_nt: TGTGCCACCAGCACCGGTGGGGACTTGGACACTGAAGCTTTCTTT; j_call: TRBJ1-1; d_call: .; clone_size: .; v_call: TRBV15
cdr3_aa: CASRLTGTDTQYF; cdr3_nt: TGTGCCAGCAGGCTCACAGGCACAGATACGCAGTATTTT; j_call: TRBJ2-3; d_call: .; clone_size: many; v_call: TRBV3-1
cdr3_aa: CSARGHLSSYEQYF; cdr3_nt: TGCAGTGCTAGAGGGCACCTGAGCTCCTACGAGCAGTACTTC; j_call: TRBJ2-7; d_call: .; clone_size: .; v_call: TRBV20-1
cdr3_aa: CASKSGNTGELFF; cdr3_nt: TGTGCCAGCAAGTCAGGGAACACCGGGGAGCTGTTTTTT; j_call: TRBJ2-2; d_call: .; clone_size: many; v_call: TRBV12-3/TRBV12-4
cdr3_aa: CASSLNPENIQYF; cdr3_nt: TGTGCCAGCAGCCTTAACCCCGAAAACATTCAGTACTTC; j_call: TRBJ2-4; d_call: .; clone_size: many; v_call: TRBV3-1
cdr3_aa: CASSREDGPPHTEAFF; cdr3_nt: TGCGCCAGCAGCAGAGAGGACGGACCCCCTCATACTGAAGCTTTCTTT; j_call: TRBJ1-1; d_call: .; clone_size: many; v_call: TRBV5-1
cdr3_aa: CAWNLAGGSPLHF; cdr3_nt: TGTGCCTGGAATCTGGCCGGTGGGTCACCCCTCCACTTT; j_call: TRBJ1-6; d_call: .; clone_size: .; v_call: TRBV30
cdr3_aa: CSVELDFGEQYF; cdr3_nt: TGCAGCGTTGAGTTGGACTTTGGGGAGCAGTACTTC; j_call: TRBJ2-7; d_call: .; clone_size: few; v_call: TRBV29-1